The T cell receptor beta chain described here comes from a study of T cell repertoires in cytomegalovirus infection. Overall study context: The study used recently identified HLA-C-restricted and well-studied HLA-B-restricted CMV epitopes.

TCRdb fed the reads into MiXCR, producing one record per CDR3 protein. The table has over 95,000 distinct CDR3 sequences, over 25% seen once. The CDR3 has 12 amino acids. Germline V gene data show CDR1 as SNHLY and CDR2 as FYNNEI. Trimming pared 10 bases from V and 6 bases from J, leaving 12 bases between. A word on this clonotype: Its cognate antigen is unknown.

V and J are TRBV2 and TRBJ2-2; perhaps TRBD2 as D (6 bases). The sequence was collected from a human donor in good health (CMV status not recorded). Some clones in this sample may be carry-over from other donors' samples. This specimen was CD8+ T cells from cultured PBMCs, taken from culture after CMV antigen stimulation. CDR3: CAINSGAGELFF. In nucleotides, the CDR3 is TGTGCCATCAACTCGGGGGCCGGGGAGCTGTTTTTT.